The present T cell receptor beta chain was sequenced within a study of blood T cell repertoires in COVID-19. Study at large: Some COVID-19 samples were acute and others convalescent; all came from the United States, Italy and Spain. T cells, B-cell-depleted T cells, or PBMCs provided the cDNA or gDNA that served as material.

Germline V gene data show CDR1 as MGHRA and CDR2 as YSYEKL. Trimming pared 1 base from V and 3 bases from J, leaving 16 bases between. This CDR3 is built from 18 residues. Enrolment of Seattle patients took place during active infection, and they were followed longitudinally. Per the original methods: It was from reference gene primer amplification that nucleated cell counts were estimated. Repertoires were generated with immunoSEQ multiplex PCR, while TCRdb's copy carries only in-frame clones and drops some. V and J calls plus clone size are reproduced from that table; the DNA served to infer D and trimming. The sample contains 120,000 to 150,000 clones, roughly 89% of which appear only once.

The V gene is TRBV4-1, the J gene TRBJ1-6; no clear D gene. The sequence came from a man aged 25-45 years with COVID-19, enrolled during active disease. Sequencing was carried out using peripheral blood. The CDR3 DNA follows: TGCGCCAGCAGCCAAGGCGGAATTCAGTCTATCTATAATTCACCCCTCCACTTT. Its translation is CASSQGGIQSIYNSPLHF.